A single sample gave rise to the 24 T cell receptor beta chains below, sequenced in a study of T cell clonality in common variable immunodeficiency. Measured with immunoSEQ multiplex PCR; TCRdb has only the in-frame clones, and not every one. The data show about 47,000 clones, none appearing only once, with approximately 6.2% held by the ten largest. The specimen sequenced was peripheral blood mononuclear cells. The receptors stem from a person aged 18-70 years in good health.

This clone was counted many times. The CDR3 extends 3 residues past the end of the read, so its final part is completed from the germline J gene. The chain couples TRBV14 to TRBJ2-7; 9 nucleotides agree with TRBD1. With 0 bases clipped from V and 3 bases from J, the junction kept 3 bases outside the gene matches. The length of the CDR3 is 15 residues. CDR1 and CDR2 (germline): SGHDN, FVKESK. The CDR3 spells CASSQDGTGYYEQYF. Incomplete CDR3 DNA: TGTGCCAGCAGCCAAGATGGGACAGGGTACTACGAG.

This clone was detected ten times or more. Read coverage stops 3 residues before the CDR3 terminus; the germline J gene supplies the remainder. The V and J genes are TRBV28 and TRBJ1-4; D may be TRBD1 (5 bases). Germline V gene sequence: CDR1 MDHEN, CDR2 SYDVKM. The V and J ends lost 3 bases and 0 bases respectively, with 5 bases between them. This CDR3 is 14 amino acids long. The sequenced CDR3 bases are TGTGCCAGCAGTTTGACAGCAACTAATGAAAAA. Translated, it gives CASSLTATNEK. Given in full, the CDR3 is CASSLTATNEKLFF.

This clone has at least ten counts. The sequenced fragment ends 3 residues before the CDR3 boundary, so the rest is inferred from the germline J gene. The chain uses TRBV5-6 and TRBJ2-2; possibly TRBD2 for D (5 bases). V was clipped by 3 bases and J by 6 bases, with 9 bases between them. This CDR3 comprises 13 residues. Germline CDR1 SGHDT, CDR2 YYEEEE. Incomplete CDR3 DNA: TGTGCCAGCAGCTCAGGACTGGCCGGGGAG. This translates into CASSSGLAGE. The complete CDR3 protein is CASSSGLAGELFF. Variable domain in full (rest from reference TRBV5-6 and TRBJ2-2): DAGVTQSPTHLIKTRGQQVTLRCSPKSGHDTVSWYQQALGQGPQFIFQYYEEEERQRGNFPDRFSGHQFPNYSSELNVNALLLGDSALYLCASSSGLAGELFFGEGSRLTVL.

This clone is categorized as medium-sized. The sequence runs out 3 residues before the end of the CDR3; the remainder is reconstructed from the germline J gene. The chain couples TRBV5-4 to TRBJ1-2; 7 bases are a match to TRBD1. The germline V gene encodes CDR1 SGHNT and CDR2 YYREEE (reference sequence). The CDR3 is made up of 16 amino acids. The chain's CDR3 is CASSLYPGTAYSGYTF. The sequenced part of the CDR3 DNA is TGTGCCAGCAGCTTGTACCCCGGGACAGCTTATTCCGGC.

This clone was recorded many times. The missing CDR3 end, 3 residues past where the read stops, is filled in from the germline J gene. V is TRBV7-2 and J is TRBJ2-7, with D perhaps TRBD2 (5 bases). The CDR3 has 14 amino acids. V was shortened by 0 bases and J by 2 bases, with 8 bases between the two germline ends. Per the germline V gene, CDR1 is SGHTA and CDR2 is FQGNSA. CDR3 protein: CASSLARAAYEQYF. The part of the CDR3 DNA that was read is TGTGCCAGCAGCTTAGCCCGAGCGGCCTACGAG.

The table lists this clone with many counts. The read ends 3 residues shy of where the CDR3 ends; the end is completed using the germline J gene. J is TRBJ1-2 and V is TRBV7-2, with 8 nucleotides matching TRBD1. The CDR3 runs to 15 residues. Per the germline V gene, CDR1 is SGHTA and CDR2 is FQGNSA. Trimming at V came to 4 bases and at J to 4 bases, leaving 8 bases not matched to a gene. The sequenced CDR3 bases are TGTGCCAGCAGCTCGGACAGGGACCTAATCTATGGC. Encoded protein: CASSSDRDLIYG. Given in full, the CDR3 is CASSSDRDLIYGYTF. Filled out from reference TRBV7-2 and TRBJ1-2, the complete variable domain reads GAGVSQSPSNKVTEKGKDVELRCDPISGHTALYWYRQSLGQGLEFLIYFQGNSAPDKSGLPSDRFSAERTGGSVSTLTIQRTQQEDSAVYLCASSSDRDLIYGYTFGSGTRLTVV.

CDR3 sequence reads: CASSYRQGVLDYTF. The part of the CDR3 DNA that was read is TGTGCCAGCAGTTACAGACAGGGTGTTCTCGAC. The rearrangement uses TRBV6-2 or TRBV6-3 and TRBJ1-2, with 7 nucleotides matching TRBD1. The read terminates 3 residues ahead of where the CDR3 ends, so the germline J gene completes it. Germline lookup yields CDR1 MNHEY and CDR2 SVGEGT. The length of the CDR3 is 14 residues.

This clone was observed many times. With the read ending 3 residues before the CDR3 end, the germline J gene is used to fill in that end. This chain joins TRBV30 and TRBJ1-6; TRBD1 might be the D (5 bases). V lost 2 bases and J lost 0, with 20 bases in between. Germline V lookup: CDR1 GTSNPN, CDR2 SVGIG (reference sequence). The CDR3 runs to 19 residues. The CDR3 DNA, read in part, is TGTGCCTGGAGTCCGAACGTCGGGGGGTTTCTCTCCTATAATTCACCC. It is translated as CAWSPNVGGFLSYNSP. The full CDR3 protein reads CAWSPNVGGFLSYNSPLHF.

This clone was recorded at least ten times. From the germline J gene comes the end of the CDR3, since the read stops 3 residues before it. The rearrangement uses TRBV19 and TRBJ1-4; D is perhaps TRBD1 (6 bases). Between the trimmed V and J ends, which lost 7 bases and 4 bases, there was a span of 19 bases. CDR3 length equals 16 residues. Germline assignment: CDR1 LNHDA and CDR2 SQIVND (reference sequence). The CDR3 spells CASTDILGALNEKLFF. CDR3 bases read: TGTGCCAGTACCGATATATTGGGGGCTCTTAATGAAAAA.

The sample holds many counts of this clone. The read is 3 residues too short to cover the CDR3 end, so that end is filled in from the germline J gene. The chain employs TRBV5-4 and TRBJ2-3; D is undetermined. Germline V gene sequence: CDR1 SGHNT, CDR2 YYREEE (reference sequence). V lost 1 base and J 5 bases, leaving 5 bases between the germline ends. The CDR3 spans 12 residues. The CDR3 sequence: CASSLFLDTQYF. CDR3 DNA (partial): TGTGCCAGCAGCTTGTTTCTAGATACG.

Ten or more counts support this clone. The read terminates 3 residues before the CDR3 end, so the remaining end is supplied by the germline J gene. Other DNA variants within this sample encode the same CDR3. The V and J genes are TRBV19 and TRBJ1-3; the D gene is possibly TRBD1 (6 bases). Germline CDR1 and CDR2: LNHDA and SQIVND (reference sequence). The CDR3 extends over 15 amino acids. V lost 2 bases and J 0 bases, leaving 8 bases between the germline ends. Incomplete CDR3 DNA: TGTGCCAGTAGTATACGGGACATCTCTGGAAACACC. It codes for CASSIRDISGNT. The CDR3 reads in full as CASSIRDISGNTIYF.

Regarding this clone: The read comes to an end 3 residues before the CDR3 does, leaving the germline J gene to fill in the end. The chain combines TRBV19 with TRBJ1-1; D may be TRBD1 (5 bases). CDR3 length: 15 residues. Trimming took 3 bases from V and 1 from J, leaving 12 bases between them. The V gene's germline CDR1 is LNHDA and CDR2 SQIVND (reference sequence). The CDR3 protein is CASSMARGGNTEAFF. The DNA read from the CDR3 is TGTGCCAGTAGTATGGCTAGGGGAGGGAACACTGAA. Supplemented by reference TRBV19 and TRBJ1-1, the full variable domain reads DGGITQSPKYLFRKEGQNVTLSCEQNLNHDAMYWYRQDPGQGLRLIYYSQIVNDFQKGDIAEGYSVSREKKESFPLTVTSAQKNPTAFYLCASSMARGGNTEAFFGQGTRLTVV.

This clone occurred many times. Read data end 3 residues before the CDR3 end; the end is taken from the germline J gene. The chain uses TRBV6-1 and TRBJ2-3, with D perhaps TRBD2 (7 bases). CDR1 MNHNS and CDR2 SASEGT come from the germline V gene. CDR3 length: 15 residues. The ends were cut back, 4 bases at V and 1 base at J, with 12 bases in the middle. CDR3 bases read: TGTGCCAGCAGTGTACAGGGAGGGGGCACAGATACG. It yields the protein CASSVQGGGTDT. The full CDR3 sequence reads CASSVQGGGTDTQYF.

This clone was found many times. The CDR3 end is not reached by the read, which stops 3 residues before it; the germline J gene fills it in. This chain uses TRBV30 with TRBJ1-5, with D perhaps TRBD1 (6 bases). This CDR3 comprises 14 residues. Germline V gives CDR1 GTSNPN, CDR2 SVGIG (reference sequence). With 2 bases removed from V and 3 bases from J, the gap between germline ends came to 11 bases. CDR3: CAWSIGQSNQPQHF. CDR3 DNA (partial): TGTGCCTGGAGTATCGGACAGTCCAATCAGCCC. The variable domain in full, with the rest retrieved from reference TRBV30 and TRBJ1-5, is SQTIHQWPATLVQPVGSPLSLECTVEGTSNPNLYWYRQAAGRGLQLLFYSVGIGQISSEVPQNLSASRPQDRQFILSSKKLLLSDSGFYLCAWSIGQSNQPQHFGDGTRLSIL.

This clone was detected ten times or more. With the read ending 3 residues before the CDR3 end, the germline J gene is used to fill in that end. V and J are TRBV30 and TRBJ1-4, with TRBD1 identical over 7 bases. The CDR3 is made up of 14 amino acids. Germline lookup yields CDR1 GTSNPN and CDR2 SVGIG (reference sequence). The J segment lost 7 bases and the V segment lost 5 bases, leaving 10 bases of the junction unmatched. Partial CDR3 DNA: TGTGCCTGGGGACCGGGACAGCTTCGTGAAAAA. It translates to CAWGPGQLREK. The full CDR3 is CAWGPGQLREKLFF. Using reference TRBV30 and TRBJ1-4 for the parts outside the CDR3, the full variable domain is SQTIHQWPATLVQPVGSPLSLECTVEGTSNPNLYWYRQAAGRGLQLLFYSVGIGQISSEVPQNLSASRPQDRQFILSSKKLLLSDSGFYLCAWGPGQLREKLFFGSGTQLSVL.

This clone has at least ten counts. Read coverage stops 3 residues before the CDR3 terminus; the germline J gene supplies the remainder. The chain couples TRBV10-3 to TRBJ1-1, with 7 bases lining up with TRBD1. Germline CDR1 is ENHRY and CDR2 is SYGVKD. The CDR3 covers 15 residues. The DNA read from the CDR3 is TGTGCCATCAAACCACACTGGGAGGGGGCAGCGAAG. Its protein is CAIKPHWEGAAK. The entire CDR3 reads CAIKPHWEGAAKAFF.

At least ten counts were recorded for this clone. Coverage ceases 3 residues before the CDR3 finishes, and the germline J gene fills in the end. The chain couples TRBV6-1 to TRBJ1-4; TRBD1 agrees at 9 bases. This CDR3 region has 15 residues. The V and J ends lost 4 bases and 0 bases, in that order; junction bases with no gene match: 0. Per the germline V gene, CDR1 is MNHNS and CDR2 is SASEGT. The part of the CDR3 DNA that was read is TGTGCCAGCAGTGGACAGGGGGCAACTAATGAAAAA. Amino acids: CASSGQGATNEK. The entire CDR3 reads CASSGQGATNEKLFF.

On this clone: The read stops 3 residues short of the end of the CDR3; the missing end is completed from the germline J gene. V gene TRBV20-1 combines with J gene TRBJ2-1, with 7 bases identical to TRBD1. Per germline, CDR1 DFQATT and CDR2 SNEGSKA (reference sequence). The CDR3 covers 15 residues. With V trimmed by 5 bases and J by 2 bases, 9 bases remained unmatched. Partial CDR3 DNA: TGCAGTGCTGAGGACAGGCCGCTAGCCTACAATGAG. Amino acids: CSAEDRPLAYNE. The CDR3 in its entirety is CSAEDRPLAYNEQFF.

This clone was recorded at least ten times. The read ends 3 residues before the CDR3 terminus; that terminus is restored from the germline J gene. This chain links TRBV20-1 with TRBJ1-4; 7 bases are shared with TRBD1. J gave up 7 bases and V 3 bases, and 11 bases lay outside the gene matches. Germline CDR1 DFQATT, CDR2 SNEGSKA (reference sequence). The length of the CDR3 is 15 residues. The DNA read from the CDR3 is TGCAGTGCTAGTCCCGGGACAGCTGTAATTGAAAAA. Amino acids: CSASPGTAVIEK. The whole CDR3 sequence reads CSASPGTAVIEKLFF.

There are a few counts of this clone. Sequencing ends 3 residues short of the CDR3 end; the germline J gene provides the rest. This chain joins TRBV11-2 and TRBJ1-4; D call uncertain. This CDR3 has 14 residues. Trimming cost V 2 bases and J 2 bases, with 6 bases left between them. Germline V lookup: CDR1 SGHAT, CDR2 FQNNGV. This CDR3 is CASSLQVTNEKLFF. CDR3 DNA, as far as it was read: TGTGCCAGCAGCTTACAGGTTACTAATGAAAAA.

This clone appeared a few times. The CDR3 end is not reached by the read, which stops 3 residues before it; the germline J gene fills it in. J is TRBJ2-2 and V is TRBV7-2, with D possibly matching TRBD2 (6 bases). The CDR3 covers 18 residues. Germline assignment: CDR1 SGHTA and CDR2 FQGNSA. The CDR3 region is CASSLAHGGLSYNSPLFF. The sequenced CDR3 bases are TGTGCCAGCAGCTTAGCGCATGGGGGGTTATCCTATAATTCACCG.

This clone was seen ten or more times. The read halts 3 residues ahead of the CDR3 end, with the missing end drawn from the germline J gene. This sequence joins TRBV7-9 and TRBJ1-6; D might be TRBD1 (5 bases). V gave up 3 bases and J gave up 9 bases, with 12 bases separating them. CDR1 and CDR2 (germline): SEHNR, FQNEAQ (reference sequence). The CDR3 is 14 residues long. CDR3 residues: CASSLPGNGSPLHF. The CDR3 bases that were read are TGTGCCAGCAGCTTGCCAGGGAATGGTTCACCC.

This clone was recorded many times. Read sequence stops 3 residues before the CDR3 end, and the germline J gene provides the missing end. The chain joins TRBV20-1 to TRBJ2-1; weak D call: TRBD2 (7 bases). Between the trimmed V and J ends, which lost 6 bases and 7 bases, there was a span of 19 bases. Germline-derived CDR1 and CDR2 are DFQATT and SNEGSKA (reference sequence). The CDR3 covers 14 residues. Here the CDR3 reads CSARDGGGVNEQFF. The sequenced part of the CDR3 DNA is TGCAGTGCCAGGGACGGCGGGGGCGTTAATGAG.

Concerning this clone: At one end the junction does not follow the germline gene, possibly because of a read error. The sequenced CDR3 bases are TGTGCCGGCAGCCCGACCACAGAGATCTACGAG. This codes for CAGSPTTEIYE. The whole CDR3 reads CAGSPTTEIYEQYF. The chain joins TRBV7-9 to TRBJ2-7; D remains ambiguous. The DNA ends 3 residues before the CDR3 does, and the rest of the CDR3 is filled in from the germline J gene. The CDR3 runs 14 residues. Germline V gene data show CDR1 as SEHNR and CDR2 as FQNEAQ (reference sequence).